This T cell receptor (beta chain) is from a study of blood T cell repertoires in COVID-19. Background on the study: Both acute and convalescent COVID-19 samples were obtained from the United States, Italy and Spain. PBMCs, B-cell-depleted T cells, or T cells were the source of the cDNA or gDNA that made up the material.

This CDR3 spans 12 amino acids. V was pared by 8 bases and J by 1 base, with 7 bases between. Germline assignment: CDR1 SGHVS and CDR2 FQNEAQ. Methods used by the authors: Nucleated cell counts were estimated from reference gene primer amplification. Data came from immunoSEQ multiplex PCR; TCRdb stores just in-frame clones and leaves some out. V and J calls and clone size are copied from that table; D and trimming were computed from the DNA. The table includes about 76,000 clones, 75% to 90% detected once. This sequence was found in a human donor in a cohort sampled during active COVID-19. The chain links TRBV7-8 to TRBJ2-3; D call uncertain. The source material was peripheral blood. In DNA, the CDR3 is TGTGCCAGCCGTCCGGGCACAGATACGCAGTATTTT. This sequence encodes CASRPGTDTQYF. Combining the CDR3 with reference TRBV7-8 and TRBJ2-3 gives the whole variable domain GAGVSQSPRYKVAKRGQDVALRCDPISGHVSLFWYQQALGQGPEFLTYFQNEAQLDKSGLPSDRFFAERPEGSVSTLKIQRTQQEDSAVYLCASRPGTDTQYFGPGTRLTVL.